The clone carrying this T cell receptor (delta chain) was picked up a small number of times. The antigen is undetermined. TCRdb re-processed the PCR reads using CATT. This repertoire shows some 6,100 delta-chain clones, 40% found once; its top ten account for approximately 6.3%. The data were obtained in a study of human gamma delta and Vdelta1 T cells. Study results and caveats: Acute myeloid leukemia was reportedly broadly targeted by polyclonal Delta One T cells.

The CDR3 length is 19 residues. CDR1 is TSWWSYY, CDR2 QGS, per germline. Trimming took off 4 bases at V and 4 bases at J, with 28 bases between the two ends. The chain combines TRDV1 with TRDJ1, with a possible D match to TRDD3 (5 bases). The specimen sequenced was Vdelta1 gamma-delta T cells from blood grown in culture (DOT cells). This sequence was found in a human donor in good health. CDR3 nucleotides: TGTGCTCTTGGGGTTCTACGGTCGGGGAACACAGGCCAGCTCGATAAACTCATCTTT. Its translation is CALGVLRSGNTGQLDKLIF.